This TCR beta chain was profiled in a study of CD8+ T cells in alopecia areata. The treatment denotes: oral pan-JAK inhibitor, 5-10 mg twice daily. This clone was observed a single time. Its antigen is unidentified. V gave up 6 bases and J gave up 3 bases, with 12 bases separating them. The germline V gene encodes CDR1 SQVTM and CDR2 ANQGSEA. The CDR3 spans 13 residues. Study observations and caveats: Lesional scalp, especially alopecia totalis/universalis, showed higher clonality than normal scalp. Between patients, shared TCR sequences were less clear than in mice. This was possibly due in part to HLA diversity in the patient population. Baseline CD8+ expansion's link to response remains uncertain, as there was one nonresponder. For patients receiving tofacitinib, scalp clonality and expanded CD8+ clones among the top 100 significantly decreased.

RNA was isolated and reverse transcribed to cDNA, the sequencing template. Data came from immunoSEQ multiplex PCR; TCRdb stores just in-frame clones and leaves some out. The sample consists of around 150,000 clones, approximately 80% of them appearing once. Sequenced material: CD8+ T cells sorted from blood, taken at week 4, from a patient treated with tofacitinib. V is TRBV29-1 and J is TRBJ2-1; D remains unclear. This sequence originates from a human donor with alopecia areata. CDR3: CSVTPIGYNEQFF. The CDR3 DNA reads TGCAGCGTGACCCCCATAGGCTACAATGAGCAGTTCTTC.